Listed here is a single T cell receptor (beta chain). TCRdb itself ran the RT-PCR reads through MiXCR, one entry per CDR3 protein. The top ten clones hold roughly 3.6% of a sample with almost 700,000 distinct CDR3 sequences, 12% to 15% of them seen once. The receptor's source is a female donor in good health, serving as a healthy control. Sequencing was carried out using memory CD4+ T cells from blood.

CDR3 DNA sequence: TGTGCCTGGAGTAAGGGGACTAGCCGTCCCGGGGAGCTGTTTTTT. Protein product: CAWSKGTSRPGELFF. The chain employs TRBV30 and TRBJ2-2, with 9 bases matching TRBD2. The CDR3 totals 15 residues. Germline CDR1 is GTSNPN and CDR2 is SVGIG (reference sequence). Germline trimming cut 2 bases from V and 6 bases from J; bases unmatched to any gene: 7.